The next 4 T cell receptor beta chains were all read from a single sample in a study of T cell changes during pregnancy in multiple sclerosis. Method: immunoSEQ multiplex PCR; TCRdb's copy keeps in-frame clones and lacks some. The sample includes tens of thousands of clones, roughly 92% of them seen just once. Sequenced material: peripheral blood, taken in the third trimester of pregnancy. The receptors here all came from a female donor in good health, enrolled as a control in a pregnancy study.

This clone came up once. The chain carries TRBV2 and TRBJ1-1, with TRBD1 matching over 7 bases. The CDR3 sequence is 15 residues long. With 2 bases clipped from V and 0 bases from J, the junction kept 3 bases outside the gene matches. The germline CDR1 and CDR2 sequences are SNHLY and FYNNEI. CDR3 DNA sequence: TGTGCCAGCAGTGAAATGGGGACAGTGAACACTGAAGCTTTCTTT. Protein product: CASSEMGTVNTEAFF.

CDR3 region: CASLDTRDISYNEQFF. For the CDR3, the DNA is TGTGCCAGTCTTGACACCCGGGACATCTCCTACAATGAGCAGTTCTTC. The rearrangement joins TRBV28 to TRBJ2-1; D might be TRBD1 (6 bases). Germline loops: CDR1 MDHEN, CDR2 SYDVKM. The CDR3 loop spans 16 amino acids. Trimming left V 9 bases short and J 0 bases short, with 18 bases between.

The chain combines TRBV4-2 with TRBJ2-7; 8 bases align to TRBD1. The V gene's germline CDR1 is LGHNA and CDR2 YNFKEQ. After removal of 0 bases from V and 7 bases from J, the junction contained 11 bases not matched to a gene. The CDR3 consists of 16 residues. CDR3 DNA: TGTGCCAGCAGCCAAGATAGGGCAGGGGGCTTCGAGGAGCAGTACTTC. Its protein is CASSQDRAGGFEEQYF.

V gene TRBV19 combines with J gene TRBJ2-6; D perhaps matches TRBD2 (6 bases). The V gene lost 10 bases and the J gene lost 2 bases, with 15 bases spanning the gap. The CDR3 spans 15 residues. Germline V gives CDR1 LNHDA, CDR2 SQIVND (reference sequence). CDR3 sequence: CATGGRVAGANVLTF. The CDR3, as DNA: TGTGCCACCGGGGGTCGGGTGGCTGGGGCCAACGTCCTGACTTTC.